This TCR beta chain is from a study of T cells in Graves' hyperthyroidism and ophthalmopathy. It was RNA transcripts that yielded the amplified TCR beta CDR3 regions. Initially, a first-round RT-PCR of the TCR CDR3 employed the HTBI primer set. MiXCR, applied by TCRdb to the multiplex PCR reads, yields one record per CDR3 protein. The data contain a few hundred thousand distinct CDR3 sequences, about 15% of them singletons. Germline CDR1 MNHEY, CDR2 SVGEGT. With V trimmed by 6 bases and J by 6 bases, 12 bases remained unmatched. The CDR3 loop spans 18 amino acids. This clonotype was observed a handful of times.

The chain carries TRBV6-2 or TRBV6-3 and TRBJ2-4; 15 bases agree with TRBD2. This sequence was found in a woman in her thirties with Graves' hyperthyroidism. Sequenced input: blood. DNA for the CDR3: TGTGCCAGCAGGAACCCCGGGACTAGCGGGAGGAAGGGAAACATTCAGTACTTC. This sequence encodes CASRNPGTSGRKGNIQYF.